One sample yielded the 29 T cell receptor beta chains listed below, sequenced in a study of blood T cell repertoires in COVID-19 (dated by TCRdb to about 2020). The method behind the library was the immunoSEQ multiplex PCR assay. Imported from immuneACCESS, the table was reduced by TCRdb to in-frame sequences with V and J called. These copies leave out some clones; in studies compared against another copy, an unresolved V gene accounts for under half, and the cause of the remainder is not known. Counted in this sample were about 320,000 clones; roughly 90% of them appeared once. The ten largest clones take up roughly 6.7% of the sample. Input material: peripheral blood. These TCRs come from a man between 18 and 35 years old who had recovered from COVID-19.

The genes are TRBV5-1 and TRBJ1-6, with D uncertain. V was clipped by 0 bases and J by 5 bases, with 6 bases between them. The germline gives CDR1 SGHRS, CDR2 YFSETQ. This CDR3 is built from 14 residues. The CDR3 bases are TGCGCCAGCAGCTTGGACAGCAATAATTCACCCCTCCACTTT. Amino acids: CASSLDSNNSPLHF. The full variable domain, its missing parts supplied by reference TRBV5-1 and TRBJ1-6, is KAGVTQTPRYLIKTRGQQVTLSCSPISGHRSVSWYQQTPGQGLQFLFEYFSETQRNKGNFPGRFSGRQFSNSRSEMNVSTLELGDSALYLCASSLDSNNSPLHFGNGTRLTVT.

The V gene is TRBV27, the J gene TRBJ2-2; D possibly corresponds to TRBD1 (5 bases). V lost 2 bases and J lost 1, with 11 bases in between. The CDR3 has 16 amino acids. The germline V gene has CDR1 MNHEY and CDR2 SMNVEV (reference sequence). CDR3 sequence: CASSLVAGLNTGELFF. The CDR3 region has the DNA TGTGCCAGCAGTTTAGTCGCAGGGCTGAACACCGGGGAGCTGTTTTTT.

J is TRBJ2-7 and V is TRBV10-3; 10 bases match TRBD2. Germline CDR1 reads ENHRY; CDR2 reads SYGVKD. The junction had 3 bases not matched to a gene; V was cut back by 5 bases and J by 2 bases. CDR3 length: 14 residues. This CDR3 reads CAISPGTSAYEQYF. The DNA for the CDR3 is TGTGCCATCAGTCCCGGGACTAGCGCCTACGAGCAGTACTTC.

This chain uses TRBV5-1 with TRBJ2-1, with 10 bases identical to TRBD1. CDR1 SGHRS and CDR2 YFSETQ come from the germline V gene. The V segment lost 3 bases and the J segment 8 bases; nucleotides outside the gene matches: 5. The CDR3 is 14 amino acids. The CDR3 loop is CASSSGQGTDEQFF. In DNA form, the CDR3 reads TGCGCCAGCAGCTCGGGACAGGGGACCGATGAGCAGTTCTTC.

The V and J genes are TRBV6-5 and TRBJ2-7; TRBD1 is a possible D gene (5 bases). This CDR3 comprises 14 residues. The V end was cut by 0 bases, the J end by 7 bases, with 13 bases between. Germline V lookup: CDR1 MNHEY, CDR2 SVGAGI. In nucleotides, the CDR3 is TGTGCCAGCAGTTACTCGATCAGGGCGGAAGAGCAGTACTTC. Protein: CASSYSIRAEEQYF.

The chain uses TRBV30 and TRBJ2-1, with D possibly being TRBD1 (5 bases). Germline CDR1 and CDR2: GTSNPN and SVGIG (reference sequence). CDR3 length equals 15 residues. Trimming removed 2 bases from V and 2 bases from J, with 13 bases in between. Here the CDR3 reads CAWSNDSLPYNEQFF. DNA of the CDR3: TGTGCCTGGAGTAACGACAGCCTTCCCTACAATGAGCAGTTCTTC.

The chain couples TRBV4-2 to TRBJ1-3; 7 nucleotides match TRBD1. This CDR3 spans 16 amino acids. CDR1 is LGHNA, CDR2 YNFKEQ, per germline. V lost 2 bases to trimming and J lost 0 bases; unmatched junction nucleotides: 4. In DNA form, the CDR3 reads TGTGCCAGCAGCCAATTACAGGGGAACTCTGGAAACACCATATATTTT. Its protein product is CASSQLQGNSGNTIYF.

The chain links TRBV7-2 to TRBJ1-3; D is unresolved. This CDR3 has 16 residues. Germline values: CDR1 SGHTA, CDR2 FQGNSA. Between the trimmed V and J ends, which lost 1 base and 0 bases, there was a span of 10 bases. In DNA form, the CDR3 reads TGTGCCAGCAGCTTAGGTTCGGCGGGCTCTGGAAACACCATATATTTT. Translating gives CASSLGSAGSGNTIYF.

This chain uses TRBV29-1 with TRBJ2-7; D call uncertain. The length of the CDR3 is 11 residues. CDR1 SQVTM and CDR2 ANQGSEA come from the germline V gene. Trimming left V 5 bases short and J 3 bases short, with 8 bases between. DNA of the CDR3: TGCAGCGTTCGACTCAGCTACGAGCAGTACTTC. Protein sequence: CSVRLSYEQYF.

V usage is TRBV7-9 and J usage is TRBJ2-2, with TRBD2 identical over 11 bases. The CDR3 has 16 residues. V lost 5 bases, J lost 2 bases, and 4 bases stayed unmatched. CDR1 and CDR2 from the germline V gene are SEHNR and FQNEAQ (reference sequence). Here the CDR3 DNA reads TGTGCCAGCAGCCGAGGGACTAGCGGAAACACCGGGGAGCTGTTTTTT. This codes for CASSRGTSGNTGELFF.

For this clone: One end of the junction does not line up with germline, which may come from a read error. The chain links TRBV5-1 to TRBJ2-5; possibly TRBD1 for D (6 bases). This CDR3 contains 15 residues. From germline, CDR1 is SGHRS and CDR2 YFSETQ. The CDR3 region has the DNA TGCGCCAGCAACTTGGGACACTCTAACCAAGAGACCCAGTACTTC. Translating it yields CASNLGHSNQETQYF.

This clone is a singleton in its sample. The V call is TRBV30, the J call TRBJ1-2; D gene uncertain. Germline V gene data show CDR1 as GTSNPN and CDR2 as SVGIG (reference sequence). The germline V and J ends were trimmed by 8 bases and 3 bases, with 13 bases remaining between them. There are 12 residues in the CDR3. DNA of the CDR3: TGTGCCGGTGAGCTCGAAGACTATGGCTACACCTTC. The encoded protein is CAGELEDYGYTF.

This chain uses TRBV30 with TRBJ1-3, with D tentatively TRBD1 (6 bases). Germline V gene data show CDR1 as GTSNPN and CDR2 as SVGIG (reference sequence). The V end lost 2 bases, the J end lost 0 bases, and 11 bases lay between the germline ends. This CDR3 is built from 15 residues. The DNA of the CDR3 is TGTGCCTGGAGTCGTGGGGGCAACTCTGGAAACACCATATATTTT. This encodes CAWSRGGNSGNTIYF.

This chain connects TRBV10-3 to TRBJ2-2, with a tentative D call TRBD1 (7 bases). Per germline, CDR1 ENHRY and CDR2 SYGVKD. The CDR3 runs 16 residues. Trimming shortened V by 6 bases and J by 1 base, and 15 bases separated the two germline ends. The CDR3, as DNA: TGTGCCATCAGCGGCCTGCAGGGGGGGAACACCGGGGAGCTGTTTTTT. This encodes CAISGLQGGNTGELFF.

The chain uses TRBV19 and TRBJ2-2, with 7 positions matching TRBD1. Losses at the gene ends were 0 bases for V and 5 bases for J; bases not matched to a gene: 12. Germline CDR1 and CDR2: LNHDA and SQIVND (reference sequence). The CDR3 consists of 18 residues. The DNA of the CDR3 is TGTGCCAGTAGTATAGACCCACCTACGAGGGGGCCTACCGGGGAGCTGTTTTTT. It translates to CASSIDPPTRGPTGELFF.

In its sample, this clone was seen once. V and J are TRBV18 and TRBJ2-3, with a weak D call TRBD2 (6 bases). The CDR3 has 16 residues. V shed 1 base and J shed 3 bases, with 14 bases lying between them. From germline, CDR1 is KGHSH and CDR2 LQKENI. The CDR3: CASSPQERVGTDTQYF. The CDR3 region has the DNA TGTGCCAGCTCACCACAGGAGCGGGTGGGGACAGATACGCAGTATTTT.

The CDR3 loop reads CASSSRIPGSNTIYF. In DNA form, the CDR3 reads TGTGCCAGCAGCTCTAGGATCCCCGGGTCCAACACCATATATTTT. V usage is TRBV7-2 and J usage is TRBJ1-3; D call uncertain. The CDR3 has 15 residues. Between the trimmed V and J ends, which lost 4 bases and 7 bases, there was a span of 17 bases. CDR1 SGHTA and CDR2 FQGNSA come from the germline V gene.

The chain uses TRBV27 and TRBJ1-2; TRBD1 matches at 9 bases. CDR3 length equals 16 residues. The germline V gene encodes CDR1 MNHEY and CDR2 SMNVEV (reference sequence). V lost 2 bases to trimming and J lost 4 bases; unmatched junction nucleotides: 8. The CDR3 nucleotides read TGTGCCAGCAGTTTAGCCTGGACAGGGGAAACCTATGGCTACACCTTC. Translated: CASSLAWTGETYGYTF.

The chain links TRBV12-3 or TRBV12-4 to TRBJ1-5, with D maybe TRBD1 (6 bases). The CDR3 runs to 13 residues. V was trimmed by 7 bases and J by 5 bases, leaving 12 bases between them. The CDR3: CASKFSGDQPQHF. For the CDR3, the DNA is TGTGCCAGCAAATTTTCAGGGGATCAGCCCCAGCATTTT.

The chain combines TRBV18 with TRBJ1-1; D not resolved. Between the trimmed V and J ends, which lost 5 bases and 0 bases, there was a span of 7 bases. Germline-derived CDR1 and CDR2 are KGHSH and LQKENI. This CDR3 is 13 amino acids long. The CDR3 sequence is CASSSAVNTEAFF. For the CDR3, the DNA is TGTGCCAGCTCATCCGCAGTGAACACTGAAGCTTTCTTT.

The rearrangement uses TRBV7-3 and TRBJ2-3, with D possibly TRBD1 on 6 matching bases. CDR1 and CDR2 (germline): SGHTA, FQGTGA. Between the trimmed V and J ends, which lost 5 bases and 0 bases, there was a span of 9 bases. CDR3 length: 14 residues. The CDR3: CASSPGHSTDTQYF. The DNA for the CDR3 is TGTGCCAGCAGCCCGGGACACAGCACAGATACGCAGTATTTT. The variable domain in full, with the rest retrieved from reference TRBV7-3 and TRBJ2-3, is GAGVSQTPSNKVTEKGKYVELRCDPISGHTALYWYRQSLGQGPEFLIYFQGTGAADDSGLPNDRFFAVRPEGSVSTLKIQRTERGDSAVYLCASSPGHSTDTQYFGPGTRLTVL.

The V call is TRBV10-3, the J call TRBJ2-1, with 9 bases matching TRBD2. This CDR3 is 17 amino acids long. With 2 bases clipped from V and 4 bases from J, the junction kept 9 bases outside the gene matches. Germline V gene lookup returns CDR1 ENHRY and CDR2 SYGVKD. CDR3 amino acids: CAISEEVAGEGYNEQFF. For the CDR3, the DNA is TGTGCCATCAGTGAGGAGGTAGCGGGGGAGGGTTACAATGAGCAGTTCTTC.

The V call is TRBV7-9, the J call TRBJ2-5, with 7 bases matching TRBD1. The CDR3 extends over 14 amino acids. The germline V gene has CDR1 SEHNR and CDR2 FQNEAQ (reference sequence). Trimming removed 6 bases from V and 4 bases from J; junction bases left unmatched: 8. The chain's CDR3 is CASSPDRAPETQYF. In DNA form, the CDR3 reads TGTGCCAGCAGTCCAGACAGGGCCCCAGAGACCCAGTACTTC.

This clone was picked up one time. The chain joins TRBV29-1 to TRBJ1-1; D is possibly TRBD1 (5 bases). The CDR3 sequence is 10 residues long. Trimming cost V 6 bases and J 4 bases, with 6 bases left between them. Germline loops: CDR1 SQVTM, CDR2 ANQGSEA. The CDR3 here is CSVGGTEAFF. As DNA, the CDR3 is TGCAGCGTCGGGGGCACTGAAGCTTTCTTT.

The chain employs TRBV5-1 and TRBJ1-1; unclear D gene. The length of the CDR3 is 13 residues. Germline V gene sequence: CDR1 SGHRS, CDR2 YFSETQ. With 0 bases removed from V and 4 bases from J, the gap between germline ends came to 7 bases. CDR3 sequence reads: CASSLDGVTEAFF. For the CDR3, the DNA is TGCGCCAGCAGCTTGGACGGGGTCACTGAAGCTTTCTTT.

This clone was seen a handful of times. The chain recombines TRBV6-5 with TRBJ1-4; possible D gene TRBD1, 5 bases. Germline CDR1 reads MNHEY; CDR2 reads SVGAGI. The CDR3 contains 14 residues. V was cut by 6 bases and J by 6 bases, with 14 bases left in between. In DNA, the CDR3 is TGTGCCAGCAGCCTTACCGGGGACTATGAAAAACTGTTTTTT. Its protein is CASSLTGDYEKLFF.

The rearrangement joins TRBV7-9 to TRBJ1-1; D gene uncertain. The CDR3 spans 14 residues. Germline CDR1 SEHNR, CDR2 FQNEAQ (reference sequence). Trimming shortened V by 1 base and J by 6 bases, and 12 bases separated the two germline ends. This chain's CDR3 is CASSLGHLQSEAFF. CDR3 bases: TGTGCCAGCAGCTTAGGACACCTCCAGTCTGAAGCTTTCTTT.

Concerning this clone itself: The same CDR3 is also encoded by other DNA sequences in this sample. The chain carries TRBV7-9 and TRBJ2-1; 8 bases line up with TRBD2. Trimming removed 1 base from V and 5 bases from J; junction bases left unmatched: 7. This CDR3 has 16 residues. Germline CDR1 reads SEHNR; CDR2 reads FQNEAQ (reference sequence). The CDR3 protein is CASSLGPAGGHNEQFF. In DNA form, the CDR3 reads TGTGCCAGCAGCTTAGGTCCGGCGGGGGGCCACAATGAGCAGTTCTTC.

This chain uses TRBV5-1 with TRBJ1-1; D not certain. The germline V gene has CDR1 SGHRS and CDR2 YFSETQ. This CDR3 contains 14 residues. Trimming shortened V by 0 bases and J by 6 bases, and 12 bases separated the two germline ends. CDR3 region: CASSLGAGISEAFF. CDR3 bases: TGCGCCAGCAGCTTGGGGGCGGGAATCTCTGAAGCTTTCTTT.